This TCR beta chain was sequenced in a study of cytomegalovirus exposure and HLA in healthy donors. Turning to the study itself: One earlier analysis, a look at about 179 million T cells, found 117 million unique TCR beta sequences. Within the Caucasian-associated ancestry cluster were roughly 82% of the roughly 360 genotyped donors.

Germline values: CDR1 LNHDA, CDR2 SQIVND (reference sequence). Trimming shortened V by 7 bases and J by 10 bases, and 22 bases separated the two germline ends. The CDR3 is made up of 15 amino acids. In the case of this clone: What it binds is not known.

Study-wide results and caveats: A cluster of highly shared sequence variants was likely a sequencing artifact.

PCR involved 60 Vbeta and 13 Jbeta primers. Here immunoSEQ multiplex PCR was the method, and the copy in TCRdb shows in-frame clones only, minus some. The sample records fewer than 200,000 clones, around three quarters being singletons. Sequenced sample: PBMCs. This clonotype originated in a man between 40 and 49 years old in good health and CMV-seronegative. The gene calls are TRBV19 and TRBJ1-4; TRBD1 might be the D (6 bases). CDR3 sequence (DNA): TGTGCCAGTACCCTGTGGGAGGGGGGGAAAGGAAAACTGTTTTTT. It specifies CASTLWEGGKGKLFF.